This T cell receptor beta chain was profiled in a study of T cells in Graves' hyperthyroidism and ophthalmopathy. Amplified regions were TCR beta CDR3 sequences from RNA transcripts. During a first-round RT-PCR of the TCR CDR3, the HTBI primer set was used. MiXCR, run by TCRdb on the multiplex PCR reads, gives a single entry per CDR3 protein. The table lists around 660,000 distinct CDR3 sequences, about 45% of them singletons. In its sample, this clonotype was seen a few times. As yet, its antigen is unknown. J was trimmed by 5 bases and V by 6 bases; bases with no gene match: 4. The CDR3 totals 12 residues. In germline, CDR1 is DFQATT, CDR2 SNEGSKA (reference sequence). Points from the study as a whole: Most expanded thyroid clonotypes above 0.001 recurred in blood. In simple terms, a model built on 13 V-J features told ophthalmopathy apart from stable hyperthyroidism.

Any patient presenting with uncontrolled infection, other autoimmune disease, pregnancy or lactation was left out. In making diagnoses, clinical symptoms, serum thyroxine and TRAb, thyroid ultrasound and orbital computed tomography were all used. The TCR was taken from an adult man with Graves' disease, either hyperthyroidism or ophthalmopathy (not recorded which). The rearrangement links TRBV20-1 to TRBJ1-1; the match to TRBD1 covers 9 bases. The material sequenced was peripheral blood or thyroid tissue (not recorded which). The CDR3 DNA follows: TGCAGTGCCCCACAGGGGGCAACTGAAGCTTTCTTT. Protein: CSAPQGATEAFF.